Listed here is a single T cell receptor beta chain. This sample is part of a study of blood T cell repertoires in COVID-19. At the level of the study: T cells, B-cell-depleted T cells, or PBMCs provided the cDNA or gDNA that served as material.

The V and J ends lost 5 bases and 1 base respectively, with 15 bases between them. Germline CDR1 is SQVTM and CDR2 is ANQGSEA. The CDR3 has 15 residues. One Seattle source followed patients from active infection through their disease course. As handled by the study authors: Researchers report that nucleated cell counts were estimated from reference gene primer amplification. Using immunoSEQ multiplex PCR, the repertoire was profiled, and TCRdb retains in-frame clones only, with some absent. The V and J calls and clone size are taken from that table; D and trimming were inferred from the DNA. The table lists about 220,000 clones, roughly four fifths of them singletons.

The genes are TRBV29-1 and TRBJ1-5; D gene ambiguous. The TCR originated in a woman aged 65 to 85 with COVID-19, enrolled during active disease. The sample was peripheral blood. The CDR3 sequence is CSVYCLGGSNQPQHF. CDR3 nucleotide sequence: TGCAGCGTTTACTGTCTGGGAGGGAGCAATCAGCCCCAGCATTTT. Variable domain in full (rest from reference TRBV29-1 and TRBJ1-5): SAVISQKPSRDICQRGTSLTIQCQVDSQVTMMFWYRQQPGQSLTLIATANQGSEATYESGFVIDKFPISRPNLTFSTLTVSNMSPEDSSIYLCSVYCLGGSNQPQHFGDGTRLSIL.